A single T cell receptor beta chain is shown here with its context. The germline V gene encodes CDR1 KGHSH and CDR2 LQKENI. The J segment lost 5 bases and the V segment lost 0 bases, leaving 6 bases of the junction unmatched. The CDR3 consists of 16 residues. Categorization into cohorts depended on clinical history that participants reported. The data derive from a study of blood T cell repertoires in COVID-19. Study as a whole: Acute and convalescent COVID-19 specimens originated in the United States, Italy and Spain. T cells, B-cell-depleted T cells, or PBMCs provided the cDNA or gDNA that served as material.

Original processing notes: Quantification of nucleated cells was approximated via reference gene primer amplification. Only in-frame clones appear in the TCRdb table, and some are missing; sequencing was by immunoSEQ multiplex PCR. V and J calls and clone size are copied from that table; D and trimming were computed from the DNA. The sample contains 200,000 to 300,000 clones, approximately 88% of which appear only once. The source of this sequence is a middle-aged woman with acute COVID-19. The rearrangement links TRBV18 to TRBJ2-2, with 7 bases that match TRBD1. Sequenced: PBMCs or T cells enriched from blood (not recorded which). The DNA for the CDR3 is TGTGCCAGCTCACCACCGGTAGGGGGCGTGACCGGGGAGCTGTTTTTT. Translation gives CASSPPVGGVTGELFF. Combining the CDR3 with reference TRBV18 and TRBJ2-2 gives the whole variable domain NAGVMQNPRHLVRRRGQEARLRCSPMKGHSHVYWYRQLPEEGLKFMVYLQKENIIDESGMPKERFSAEFPKEGPSILRIQQVVRGDSAAYFCASSPPVGGVTGELFFGEGSRLTVL.